Presented here are 24 T cell receptor beta chains from one specimen sequenced in a study of blood T cells in healthy people across ages. PCR was performed a second time for roughly 6 to 12 cycles using a sample-barcoded 5' primer and a J-beta primer mix. TCRdb processed the 5' RACE reads anew with MiXCR; each CDR3 protein has one entry. The repertoire holds about 1.1 million distinct CDR3 sequences, with more than 30% as singletons. Input material: blood. The receptor set was obtained from a man aged 18 to 30 in good health.

This clonotype was seen many times. V gene TRBV9 combines with J gene TRBJ2-1, with unresolved D. Deletions cut 1 base from V and 2 bases from J, with 7 bases between. Germline V CDR1 and CDR2: SGDLS, YYNGEE. This CDR3 is 14 amino acids long. CDR3 coding DNA: TGTGCCAGCAGCGTAAAACCGGCCTACAATGAGCAGTTCTTC. This encodes CASSVKPAYNEQFF.

With respect to this clonotype: A clone one base away is much larger, so this may be a read error. The rearrangement joins TRBV24-1 to TRBJ2-3, with 9 bases that match TRBD1. CDR3 size: 17 residues. The germline gives CDR1 KGHDR, CDR2 SFDVKD. In nucleotides, the CDR3 is TGTGCCACCAGTGATGGGTGGGGACAGGGTGATTCAGATGCGCAGTATTTT. Translating gives CATSDGWGQGDSDAQYF.

V is TRBV12-3 or TRBV12-4 and J is TRBJ1-2; TRBD1 aligns across 8 bases. J was trimmed by 5 bases and V by 2 bases; bases with no gene match: 7. CDR3 length: 15 amino acids. DNA of the CDR3: TGTGCCAGCAGTTTATCAGGGGGCGAAATGTATGGCTACACCTTC. This encodes CASSLSGGEMYGYTF.

This clonotype was seen more than once but under ten times. The rearrangement joins TRBV4-1 to TRBJ1-5; 7 bases match TRBD1. This CDR3 is 16 amino acids long. Trimming cost V 1 base and J 3 bases; bases outside gene matches: 6. The germline CDR1 and CDR2 sequences are MGHRA and YSYEKL. The CDR3 nucleotides read TGCGCCAGCAGCCAAGTTGGACAGGCGATCAATCAGCCCCAGCATTTT. It is translated as CASSQVGQAINQPQHF.

The chain uses TRBV20-1 and TRBJ2-7; D is perhaps TRBD1 (5 bases). Germline V gene sequence: CDR1 DFQATT, CDR2 SNEGSKA (reference sequence). Trimming pared 1 base from V and 0 bases from J, leaving 10 bases between. The CDR3 has 14 residues. The CDR3 protein is CSARVGAFSYEQYF. The CDR3, as DNA: TGCAGTGCTAGAGTTGGGGCCTTCTCCTACGAGCAGTACTTC.

This chain joins TRBV20-1 and TRBJ1-6; D call uncertain. This CDR3 is built from 12 residues. The V and J ends lost 5 bases and 9 bases respectively, with 11 bases between them. CDR1 is DFQATT and CDR2 is SNEGSKA in the germline V gene (reference sequence). The CDR3 region is CSAFGRGSPLHF. The CDR3 nucleotides read TGCAGTGCTTTTGGGCGGGGTTCACCCCTCCACTTT.

The chain combines TRBV24-1 with TRBJ2-2; 7 bases map to TRBD1. The V segment lost 4 bases and the J segment 6 bases; nucleotides outside the gene matches: 13. CDR1 is KGHDR, CDR2 SFDVKD, per germline. The CDR3 is 17 amino acids. CDR3 DNA: TGTGCCACCAGTGACCCGACAGGGATCGGGTACGCCGGGGAGCTGTTTTTT. Amino acids: CATSDPTGIGYAGELFF.

The rearrangement uses TRBV28 and TRBJ2-3; 7 bases align to TRBD2. V trimming: 5 bases; J trimming: 5 bases; junction bases outside the gene matches: 7. The CDR3 has 14 amino acids. Germline loops: CDR1 MDHEN, CDR2 SYDVKM. The CDR3 nucleotides are TGTGCCAGCAGTATGAGCGGGGCCAGAGATACGCAGTATTTT. It is translated as CASSMSGARDTQYF.

The count of this clonotype is one. A much larger clone is a single base away; this may be a read error. This rearrangement joins TRBV4-3 to TRBJ1-2, with TRBD1 as a possible D gene (6 bases). The CDR3 spans 14 residues. Germline V gene lookup returns CDR1 LGHNA and CDR2 YSLEER. The CDR3 region has the DNA TGCGCCGGCAGCCAAGTAGGAACAGGGTATGGCTACACCTTC. Protein sequence: CAGSQVGTGYGYTF.

V and J are TRBV9 and TRBJ1-6; D gene unclear. Germline CDR1 is SGDLS and CDR2 is YYNGEE. There are 16 residues in the CDR3. The germline V and J ends were trimmed by 4 bases and 7 bases, with 18 bases remaining between them. Here the CDR3 reads CASSPNSGLGNSPLHF. In nucleotides, the CDR3 is TGTGCCAGCAGCCCCAATTCTGGTTTGGGGAATTCACCCCTCCACTTT. The full variable domain, with the rest looked up from reference TRBV9 and TRBJ1-6, is DSGVTQTPKHLITATGQRVTLRCSPRSGDLSVYWYQQSLDQGLQFLIQYYNGEERAKGNILERFSAQQFPDLHSELNLSSLELGDSALYFCASSPNSGLGNSPLHFGNGTRLTVT.

This clonotype was seen a few times. The chain couples TRBV2 to TRBJ2-7; the D gene could be TRBD1 or TRBD2 (6 bases each). Germline V lookup: CDR1 SNHLY, CDR2 FYNNEI. The CDR3 runs 14 residues. V lost 7 bases and J lost 2, with 15 bases in between. The CDR3 here is CASKTGASAYEQYF. The CDR3 DNA is TGTGCCAGCAAGACGGGGGCTAGTGCCTACGAGCAGTACTTC.

This clonotype was observed a single time. The genes are TRBV7-9 and TRBJ1-1, with 11 positions matching TRBD1. CDR3 length equals 17 residues. Unmatched junction bases numbered 8, after V lost 5 bases and J lost 0 bases. CDR1 SEHNR and CDR2 FQNEAQ come from the germline V gene (reference sequence). CDR3: CASSPGQGGDLNTEAFF. Written as DNA, the CDR3 is TGTGCCAGCAGCCCGGGACAGGGGGGGGACCTGAACACTGAAGCTTTCTTT.

This chain connects TRBV14 to TRBJ2-4; 8 nucleotides match TRBD2. TRBJ2-7 explains the end of the DNA better; the J call may be wrong. Germline CDR1 SGHDN, CDR2 FVKESK. CDR3 length: 14 residues. The CDR3 DNA is TGTGCCAGCAGCCCGGGACTAGACGTCGGCGAGCAGTACTTC. Translated: CASSPGLDVGEQYF.

V is TRBV12-3 or TRBV12-4 and J is TRBJ1-5, with D possibly matching TRBD1 (6 bases). The CDR3 extends over 15 amino acids. The ends were cut back, 7 bases at V and 1 base at J, with 14 bases in the middle. The CDR3 region has the DNA TGTGCCAGCAACAGACAGGCAGGGAGCAATCAGCCCCAGCATTTT. Amino acid sequence: CASNRQAGSNQPQHF.

This chain links TRBV6-1 with TRBJ2-7; tentatively, D is TRBD1 (6 bases). Germline CDR1 MNHNS, CDR2 SASEGT. Trimming took 7 bases from V and 7 from J, leaving 17 bases between them. The CDR3 covers 13 residues. The CDR3 sequence is CASTGDLVNEQYF. CDR3 nucleotide sequence: TGTGCCAGCACAGGGGACCTGGTGAATGAGCAGTACTTC.

This clonotype has more than one count but fewer than ten. The rearrangement uses TRBV5-6 and TRBJ1-6; D gene unclear. The CDR3 length is 17 residues. V lost 2 bases and J 5 bases, leaving 17 bases between the germline ends. Germline V CDR1 and CDR2: SGHDT, YYEEEE. CDR3 coding DNA: TGTGCCAGCAGCTTCGGACCGATCGACGCCAATAATTCACCCCTCCACTTT. Its translation: CASSFGPIDANNSPLHF. The whole variable domain, filled in from reference TRBV5-6 and TRBJ1-6, reads DAGVTQSPTHLIKTRGQQVTLRCSPKSGHDTVSWYQQALGQGPQFIFQYYEEEERQRGNFPDRFSGHQFPNYSSELNVNALLLGDSALYLCASSFGPIDANNSPLHFGNGTRLTVT.

The V call is TRBV20-1, the J call TRBJ1-2; D remains unclear. The CDR3 length is 14 residues. Per the germline V gene, CDR1 is DFQATT and CDR2 is SNEGSKA (reference sequence). V was trimmed by 0 bases and J by 4 bases, leaving 12 bases between them. Here the CDR3 DNA reads TGCAGTGCTAGAGATGAGGGAATTAGCTATGGCTACACCTTC. Its protein product is CSARDEGISYGYTF.

This rearrangement joins TRBV20-1 to TRBJ2-1; a possible D gene is TRBD2 (7 bases). V was trimmed by 5 bases and J by 0 bases, leaving 14 bases between them. From germline, CDR1 is DFQATT and CDR2 SNEGSKA (reference sequence). CDR3 length: 15 residues. In DNA form, the CDR3 reads TGCAGTGCTGATCGCGGGGGCAGCTCCTACAATGAGCAGTTCTTC. Its protein product is CSADRGGSSYNEQFF.

In regard to this clonotype: The germline gene is not matched at one end of the junction; a read error may be the cause. V is TRBV10-3 and J is TRBJ2-7; 11 positions agree with TRBD1. The CDR3 consists of 14 residues. Germline V lookup: CDR1 ENHRY, CDR2 SYGVKD. The CDR3 spells CTISPGQGGYEQYF. Written as DNA, the CDR3 is TGTACCATCAGTCCGGGACAGGGGGGCTACGAGCAGTACTTC.

The rearrangement joins TRBV15 to TRBJ1-4, with D unresolved. Germline V gene sequence: CDR1 LNHNV, CDR2 YYDKDF (reference sequence). Trimming shortened V by 2 bases and J by 4 bases, and 5 bases separated the two germline ends. This CDR3 is built from 13 residues. The CDR3 DNA reads TGTGCCACCAGCAGAACATATAATGAAAAACTGTTTTTT. It is translated as CATSRTYNEKLFF.

V and J are TRBV2 and TRBJ2-3, with 9 bases identical to TRBD1. CDR1 SNHLY and CDR2 FYNNEI come from the germline V gene. Germline trimming cut 8 bases from V and 1 base from J; bases unmatched to any gene: 4. The CDR3 consists of 14 residues. Here the CDR3 reads CASQQGAGTDTQYF. CDR3 DNA: TGTGCCAGCCAACAGGGGGCCGGCACAGATACGCAGTATTTT. The whole variable domain, filled in from reference TRBV2 and TRBJ2-3, reads EPEVTQTPSHQVTQMGQEVILRCVPISNHLYFYWYRQILGQKVEFLVSFYNNEISEKSEIFDDQFSVERPDGSNFTLKIRSTKLEDSAMYFCASQQGAGTDTQYFGPGTRLTVL.

This clonotype has a handful of counts. The rearrangement uses TRBV25-1 and TRBJ1-2, with TRBD1 identical over 12 bases. The CDR3 covers 16 residues. Germline V CDR1 and CDR2: MGHDK, SYGVNS. Unmatched junction bases numbered 10, after V lost 5 bases and J lost 6 bases. The CDR3 is CASSPVGQGADNGYTF. CDR3 bases: TGTGCCAGCAGTCCCGTGGGACAGGGGGCTGATAATGGCTACACCTTC.

This chain joins TRBV12-3 or TRBV12-4 and TRBJ2-3, with D possibly TRBD1 on 5 matching bases. Trimming removed 3 bases from V and 0 bases from J, with 16 bases in between. The CDR3 spans 17 residues. This CDR3 is CASSFTSLTESTDTQYF. CDR3 in DNA: TGTGCCAGCAGTTTCACGTCACTGACAGAGAGCACAGATACGCAGTATTTT.

V usage is TRBV5-1 and J usage is TRBJ2-7, with 11 bases aligning to TRBD1. Germline CDR1 SGHRS, CDR2 YFSETQ. J lost 7 bases, V lost 2 bases, and 11 bases had no gene match. CDR3 length: 16 residues. The CDR3 sequence: CASSFAGTGGYNEQYF. The DNA of the CDR3 is TGCGCCAGCAGCTTCGCCGGGACAGGGGGATACAATGAGCAGTACTTC.